A selection of T cell receptor beta chains follows, all from one sample in a study of T-cell memory formation after mild COVID-19. TCRdb used MiXCR to reprocess the 5' RACE reads, holding one entry per CDR3 protein. The table lists roughly 100,000 distinct CDR3 sequences, 15% to 20% of them singletons. Sequencing was performed on PBMCs or a T cell subset sorted from them (not recorded which). The receptors were gathered from an adult woman who had mild COVID-19 (a few samples of this study predate the infection). Cell type and time point are not known. The conserved cysteine and the conserved F or W are not part of the CDR3 here.

V	J	length	CDR3
TRBV7-9	TRBJ2-7	14	ASSSLARGLTYEQY
TRBV12-3/TRBV12-4	TRBJ2-5	11	ASSLTVGGTQY
TRBV19	TRBJ2-1	15	ASSMGDESISDNEQF
TRBV7-6	TRBJ2-1	13	ASSLSVDSYNEQF
TRBV2	TRBJ2-3	13	ASSAIRGSTDTQY
TRBV12-3/TRBV12-4	TRBJ2-7	12	ASSLDRKSYEQY
TRBV3-1	TRBJ2-1	14	ASSQDSSGGDNEQF
TRBV9	TRBJ2-1	11	ASSARTGTEKF
TRBV7-6	TRBJ1-6	12	ASSPRALNSPLH
TRBV5-1	TRBJ1-1	11	ASSPLGGTEAF
TRBV20-1	TRBJ1-2	12	SASKGQGDYGYT
TRBV3-1	TRBJ2-1	13	ASSQVERGDNEQF
TRBV19	TRBJ2-7	15	ASIAISRTGVSYEQY
TRBV6-4	TRBJ2-3	16	ASSEIGTSGATTDTQY
TRBV15	TRBJ2-1	13	ATSVFGVFGNEQF
TRBV5-1	TRBJ2-7	12	ASSLAVSKHEQY
TRBV4-1	TRBJ1-5	13	ASSQAGQGNQPQH
TRBV7-9	TRBJ2-5	13	ASSEPGTDQETQY
TRBV6-1	TRBJ2-6	9	ASSEGYVLT
TRBV19	TRBJ2-7	12	ASAPSGSSYEQY
TRBV12-3/TRBV12-4	TRBJ2-1	9	ATRAGNEQF
TRBV7-9	TRBJ1-1	11	ASEASGSTEAF
TRBV7-6	TRBJ2-5	11	ASSLAGGETQY